Listed below are T cell receptor beta chains from one sample, sequenced in a study of early T cells in non-severe SARS-CoV-2 infection. TCRdb redid the calling of the 5' RACE reads with MiXCR, one entry per CDR3 protein. This table holds fewer than 80,000 distinct CDR3 sequences, around 13% found once. Sequencing used whole blood. The receptor source for this set is an adult who was a healthcare worker with PCR-confirmed SARS-CoV-2 infection or an uninfected control (not recorded which). The CDR3 runs from the conserved cysteine through the conserved F or W. A D gene is named only where the DNA matches it firmly. For some rows the clone size is stated as once, few or many, or as a class when expanded; others skip it.

V gene	clone size	D gene	J gene	CDR3 length	CDR3 DNA	CDR3 protein
TRBV5-8	many	.	TRBJ1-2	14	TGTGCCAGCAGCTTAAGGGGCTCTAACTATGGCTACACCTTC	CASSLRGSNYGYTF
TRBV5-1	many	.	TRBJ1-3	15	TGCGCCAGCAGCTTAACGGGAAACTCTGGAAACACCATATATTTT	CASSLTGNSGNTIYF
TRBV19	few	.	TRBJ1-2	16	TGTGCCAGTAGTATGCATTTGGAAAAGACTTTTGAGGGCTACACCTTC	CASSMHLEKTFEGYTF
TRBV9	few	.	TRBJ1-3	15	TGTGCCAGCAGCGTAGGGTCAGGGCTAGGAAACACCATATATTTT	CASSVGSGLGNTIYF
TRBV5-1	few	.	TRBJ2-7	15	TGCGCCAGCAGCCTGCTCAGCGGAGCTACCCACGAGCAGTACTTC	CASSLLSGATHEQYF
TRBV5-4	few	.	TRBJ1-5	15	TGTGCCAGCAGCTTGGTCAAGGGAAGCAATCAGCCCCAGCATTTT	CASSLVKGSNQPQHF
TRBV5-7	many	.	TRBJ1-5	15	TGTGCCAGCAGCTTGTCGTATGTGTGCAATCAGCCCCAGCATTTT	CASSLSYVCNQPQHF
TRBV29-1	few	.	TRBJ2-3	8	TGCAGCGTCGGAGGCGGGTATTTT	CSVGGGYF
TRBV10-3	many	.	TRBJ2-5	13	TGTGCCATCAGTGAACAGGGAACAGAGACCCAGTACTTC	CAISEQGTETQYF
TRBV6-1	many	.	TRBJ1-2	15	TGTGCCAGCAGTGGAAGCGGACCCATAGGCTATGGCTACACCTTC	CASSGSGPIGYGYTF
TRBV29-1	few	.	TRBJ2-1	14	TGCAGCGTCGATGACAGAGACTCCTACAATGAGCAGTTCTTC	CSVDDRDSYNEQFF
TRBV11-3	.	.	TRBJ1-1	14	TGTGCCAGCAGCGACCGGACAGCCTCTCTGGGCGCTTTCTTT	CASSDRTASLGAFF
TRBV12-3/TRBV12-4	.	TRBD1	TRBJ2-2	16	TGTGCCAGCAGTACCAGGACAGGGTACAGGATCGGGGAGCTGTTTTTT	CASSTRTGYRIGELFF
TRBV5-1	few	.	TRBJ2-7	14	TGCGCCAGCAGCGAGAAAGCGGTCTCCTACGAGCAGTACTTC	CASSEKAVSYEQYF
TRBV5-1	.	.	TRBJ1-1	15	TGCGCCAGCAGCCGGGGCGAAAAAGGGTACACTGAAGCTTTCTTT	CASSRGEKGYTEAFF
TRBV12-3/TRBV12-4	.	.	TRBJ1-1	12	TGTGCCAGCAGTCAACTAGCCCTTGCAGCTTTCTTT	CASSQLALAAFF
TRBV12-3/TRBV12-4	.	TRBD1	TRBJ1-5	15	TGTGCCAGCAGTTTATACAGGGGGATCAATCAGCCCCAGCATTTT	CASSLYRGINQPQHF
TRBV4-1	few	.	TRBJ2-3	14	TGCGCCAGCAGCCCGATCTTAAGAGATGATACGCAGTATTTT	CASSPILRDDTQYF
TRBV7-2	few	.	TRBJ2-1	12	TGTGCCAGCAGCAACCTCTATGGTGAGCAGTTCTTC	CASSNLYGEQFF
TRBV29-1	few	.	TRBJ2-3	11	TGCAGCGTTGAAGCGCCAGATACGCAGTATTTT	CSVEAPDTQYF
TRBV5-4	many	TRBD1	TRBJ2-5	18	TGTGCCAGCAGCCCCACCGGGGGACAGGGGGCGCTCGGGGAGACCCAGTACTTC	CASSPTGGQGALGETQYF
TRBV9	.	TRBD1	TRBJ1-1	14	TGTGCCAGCAGCGTAGCACAGGGGCGCACTGAAGCTTTCTTT	CASSVAQGRTEAFF
TRBV5-1	few	.	TRBJ1-2	15	TGCGCCAGCAGCTTGACAGGGCTCCTGGACTATGGCTACACCTTC	CASSLTGLLDYGYTF
TRBV20-1	.	.	TRBJ2-7	14	TGCAGTGCTAGGTTCCAGGGGACCTCCTACGAGCAGTACTTC	CSARFQGTSYEQYF
TRBV28	many	.	TRBJ2-7	12	TGTGCCAGCCCTCCACACTCCTACGAGCAGTACTTC	CASPPHSYEQYF
TRBV7-2	.	.	TRBJ2-1	14	TGTGCCAGCAGCTTAGAGGCAGCTTCGGATGAGCAGTTCTTC	CASSLEAASDEQFF
TRBV18	many	TRBD1	TRBJ2-2	18	TGTGCCAGCTCACCAAGCGGAAAGGGACAGCCAAACACCGGGGAGCTGTTTTTT	CASSPSGKGQPNTGELFF
TRBV10-3	.	TRBD2	TRBJ2-1	15	TGTGCCATCAGTGAGACTAGCGGGGGTTACAATGAGCAGTTCTTC	CAISETSGGYNEQFF
TRBV7-6	.	.	TRBJ2-1	12	TGTGCCAGCAGCTTAATCGTCGGTGAGCAGTTCTTC	CASSLIVGEQFF
TRBV7-9	few	.	TRBJ2-7	14	TGTGCCAGCAGCCAAGCCAGGGGTTTCGACGAGCAGTACTTC	CASSQARGFDEQYF
TRBV20-1	few	TRBD1	TRBJ2-2	15	TGCAGTGCTAGAGTCGGAACAGGGGCCACCGGGGAGCTGTTTTTT	CSARVGTGATGELFF
TRBV3-1	many	.	TRBJ2-7	11	TGTGCCAGCAGCCGAAGTGGGCAGCAGTACTTC	CASSRSGQQYF
TRBV2	.	.	TRBJ1-4	15	TGTGCCAGCAGTGAATGGTACAGGGAAGGTGAAAAACTGTTTTTT	CASSEWYREGEKLFF
TRBV6-1	.	.	TRBJ2-1	16	TGTGCCGCGCTAAGTCTCTTAATTAGCTCCTACAATGAGCAGTTCTTC	CAALSLLISSYNEQFF
TRBV20-1	many	.	TRBJ1-1	12	TGCAGTGCTAGCAACAGTCAAACTGAAGCTTTCTTT	CSASNSQTEAFF
TRBV19	.	TRBD1	TRBJ1-1	13	TGTGCCAGTAGTGTCCCGACAGGGACTGAAGCTTTCTTT	CASSVPTGTEAFF
TRBV12-3/TRBV12-4	few	TRBD2	TRBJ2-3	19	TGTGCCAGCAGTTTAATAGGTTCGGGACTAGCGGGATACACAGATACGCAGTATTTT	CASSLIGSGLAGYTDTQYF
TRBV29-1	few	.	TRBJ1-1	14	TGCAGCGTTAGAGGGCAAACCATGAACACTGAAGCTTTCTTT	CSVRGQTMNTEAFF
TRBV9	.	.	TRBJ2-5	14	TGTGCCAGCAGCCCACGACAGGAGCAAGAGACCCAGTACTTC	CASSPRQEQETQYF
TRBV20-1	many	.	TRBJ2-3	15	TGCAGTGCTAGAGATCTCCGTACTAGCACAGATACGCAGTATTTT	CSARDLRTSTDTQYF
TRBV7-9	many	TRBD2	TRBJ2-7	13	TGTGCCAGCAGTCGCGGGAGCTCCTACGAGCAGTACTTC	CASSRGSSYEQYF
TRBV5-1	.	.	TRBJ2-7	15	TGCGCCAGCAGCTCCGGACTGATTGACGCCTACGAGCAGTACTTC	CASSSGLIDAYEQYF